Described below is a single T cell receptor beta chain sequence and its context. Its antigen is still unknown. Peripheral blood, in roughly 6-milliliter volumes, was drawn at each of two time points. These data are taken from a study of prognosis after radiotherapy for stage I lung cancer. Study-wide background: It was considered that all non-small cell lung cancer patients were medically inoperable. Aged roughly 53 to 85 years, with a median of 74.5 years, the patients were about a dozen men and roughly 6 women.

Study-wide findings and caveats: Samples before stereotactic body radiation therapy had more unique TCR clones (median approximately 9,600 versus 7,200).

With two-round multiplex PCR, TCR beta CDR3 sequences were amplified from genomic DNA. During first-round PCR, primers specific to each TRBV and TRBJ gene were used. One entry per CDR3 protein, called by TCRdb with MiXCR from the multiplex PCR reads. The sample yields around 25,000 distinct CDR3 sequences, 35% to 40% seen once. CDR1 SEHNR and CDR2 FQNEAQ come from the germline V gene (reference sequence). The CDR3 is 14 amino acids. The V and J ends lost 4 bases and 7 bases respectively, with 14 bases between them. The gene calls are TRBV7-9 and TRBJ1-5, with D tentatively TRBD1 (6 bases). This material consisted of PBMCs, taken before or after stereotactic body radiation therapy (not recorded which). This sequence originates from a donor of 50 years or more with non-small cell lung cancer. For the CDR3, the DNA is TGTGCCAGCAGCTCAGGGCGGGGGGCACAGCCCCAGCATTTT. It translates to CASSSGRGAQPQHF.